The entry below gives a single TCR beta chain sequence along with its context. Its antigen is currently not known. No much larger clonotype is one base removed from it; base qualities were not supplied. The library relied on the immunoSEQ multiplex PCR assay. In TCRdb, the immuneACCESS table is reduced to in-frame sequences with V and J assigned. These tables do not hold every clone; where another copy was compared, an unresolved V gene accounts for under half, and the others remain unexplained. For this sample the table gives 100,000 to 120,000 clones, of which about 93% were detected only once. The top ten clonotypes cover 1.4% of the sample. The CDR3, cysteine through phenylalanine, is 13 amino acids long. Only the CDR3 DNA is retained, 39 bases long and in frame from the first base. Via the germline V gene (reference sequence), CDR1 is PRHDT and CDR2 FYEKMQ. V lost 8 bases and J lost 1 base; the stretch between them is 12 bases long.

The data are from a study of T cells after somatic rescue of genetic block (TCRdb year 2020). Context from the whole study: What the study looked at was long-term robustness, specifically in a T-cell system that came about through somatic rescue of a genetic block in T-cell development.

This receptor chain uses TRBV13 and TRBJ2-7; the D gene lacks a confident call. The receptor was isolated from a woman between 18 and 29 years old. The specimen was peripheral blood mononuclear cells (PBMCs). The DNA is TGTGCCAGCGCAAGGTCAAAGTCCTACGAGCAGTACTTC. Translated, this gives CASARSKSYEQYF.